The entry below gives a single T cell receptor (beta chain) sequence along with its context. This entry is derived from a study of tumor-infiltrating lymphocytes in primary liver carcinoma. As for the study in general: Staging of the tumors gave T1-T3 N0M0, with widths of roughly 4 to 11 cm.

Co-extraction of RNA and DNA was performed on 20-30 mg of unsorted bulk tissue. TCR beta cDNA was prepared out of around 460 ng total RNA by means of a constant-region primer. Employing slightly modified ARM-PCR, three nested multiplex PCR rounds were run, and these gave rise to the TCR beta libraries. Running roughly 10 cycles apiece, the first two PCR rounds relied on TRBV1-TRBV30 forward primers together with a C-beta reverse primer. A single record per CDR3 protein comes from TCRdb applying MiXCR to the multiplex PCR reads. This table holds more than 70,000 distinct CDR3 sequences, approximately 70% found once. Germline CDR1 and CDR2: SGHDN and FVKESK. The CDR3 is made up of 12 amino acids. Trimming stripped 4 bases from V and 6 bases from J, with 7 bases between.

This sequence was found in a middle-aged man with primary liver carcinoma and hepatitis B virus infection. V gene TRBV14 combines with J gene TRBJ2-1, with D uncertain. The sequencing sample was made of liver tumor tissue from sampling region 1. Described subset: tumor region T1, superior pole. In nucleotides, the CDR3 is TGTGCCAGCAGCCTGTTCTGCAATGAGCAGTTCTTC. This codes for CASSLFCNEQFF.